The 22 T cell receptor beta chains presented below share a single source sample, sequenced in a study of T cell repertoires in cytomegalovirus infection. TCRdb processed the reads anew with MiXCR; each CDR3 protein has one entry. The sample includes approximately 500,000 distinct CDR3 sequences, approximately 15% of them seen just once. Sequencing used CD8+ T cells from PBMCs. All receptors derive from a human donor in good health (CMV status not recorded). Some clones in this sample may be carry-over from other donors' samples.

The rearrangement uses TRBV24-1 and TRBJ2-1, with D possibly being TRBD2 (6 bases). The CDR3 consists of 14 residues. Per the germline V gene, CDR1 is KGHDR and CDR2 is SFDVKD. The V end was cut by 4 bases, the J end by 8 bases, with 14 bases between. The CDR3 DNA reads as TGTGCCACCAGTGACACTATAGCGGTCGATGAGCAGTTCTTC. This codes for CATSDTIAVDEQFF.

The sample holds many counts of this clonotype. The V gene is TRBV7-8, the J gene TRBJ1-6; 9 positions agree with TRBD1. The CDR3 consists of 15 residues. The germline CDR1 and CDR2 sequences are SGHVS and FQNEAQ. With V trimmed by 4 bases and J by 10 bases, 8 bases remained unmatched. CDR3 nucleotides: TGTGCCAGCAGCTCTATGACAGGGGGAGAATCACCCCTCCACTTT. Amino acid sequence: CASSSMTGGESPLHF.

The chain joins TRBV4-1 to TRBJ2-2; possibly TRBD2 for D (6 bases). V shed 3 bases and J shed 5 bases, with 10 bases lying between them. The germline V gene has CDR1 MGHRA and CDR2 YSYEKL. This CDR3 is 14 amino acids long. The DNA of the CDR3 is TGCGCCAGCAGCCATTTCAGCGGGACCGGGGAGCTGTTTTTT. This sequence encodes CASSHFSGTGELFF.

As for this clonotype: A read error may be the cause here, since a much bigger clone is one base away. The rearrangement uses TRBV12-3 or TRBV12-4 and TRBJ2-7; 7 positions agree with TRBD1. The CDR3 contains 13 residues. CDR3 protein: CASSGQESCEQYF. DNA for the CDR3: TGTGCCAGCAGTGGACAGGAATCCTGCGAGCAGTACTTC.

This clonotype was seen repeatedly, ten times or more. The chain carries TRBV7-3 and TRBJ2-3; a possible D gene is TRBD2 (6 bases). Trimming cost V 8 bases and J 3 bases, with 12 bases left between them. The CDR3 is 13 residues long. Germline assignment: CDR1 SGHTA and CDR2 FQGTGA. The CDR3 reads CASGGTGTDTQYF. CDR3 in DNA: TGTGCCAGCGGAGGGACTGGGACAGATACGCAGTATTTT. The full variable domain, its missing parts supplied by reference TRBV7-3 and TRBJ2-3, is GAGVSQTPSNKVTEKGKYVELRCDPISGHTALYWYRQSLGQGPEFLIYFQGTGAADDSGLPNDRFFAVRPEGSVSTLKIQRTERGDSAVYLCASGGTGTDTQYFGPGTRLTVL.

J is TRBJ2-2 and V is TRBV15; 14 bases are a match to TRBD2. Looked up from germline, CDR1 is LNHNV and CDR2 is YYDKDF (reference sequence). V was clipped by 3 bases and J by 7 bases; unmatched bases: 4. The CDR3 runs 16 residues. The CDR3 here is CATSRGTSGGDGELFF. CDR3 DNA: TGTGCCACCAGCAGGGGGACTAGCGGGGGTGACGGGGAGCTGTTTTTT.

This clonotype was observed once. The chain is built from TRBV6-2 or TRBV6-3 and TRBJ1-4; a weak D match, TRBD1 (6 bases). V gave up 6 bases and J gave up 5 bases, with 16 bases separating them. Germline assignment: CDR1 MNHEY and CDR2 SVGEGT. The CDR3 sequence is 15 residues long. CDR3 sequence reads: CASSRRRDINEKLFF. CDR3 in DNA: TGTGCCAGCAGCCGACGACGGGACATCAATGAAAAACTGTTTTTT.

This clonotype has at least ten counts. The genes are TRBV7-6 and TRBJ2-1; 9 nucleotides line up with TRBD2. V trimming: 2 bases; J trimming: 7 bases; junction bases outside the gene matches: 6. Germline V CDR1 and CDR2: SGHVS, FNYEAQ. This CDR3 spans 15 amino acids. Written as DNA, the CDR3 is TGTGCCAGCAGCTTAAGGGCTAGCGGGGATAATGAGCAGTTCTTC. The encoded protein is CASSLRASGDNEQFF.

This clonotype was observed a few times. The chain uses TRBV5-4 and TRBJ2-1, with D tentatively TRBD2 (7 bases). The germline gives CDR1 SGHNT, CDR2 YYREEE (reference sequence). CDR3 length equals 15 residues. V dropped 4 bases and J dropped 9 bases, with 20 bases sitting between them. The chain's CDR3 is CASSPPLGGLSEQFF. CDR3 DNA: TGTGCCAGCAGCCCGCCTCTGGGGGGGCTTTCTGAGCAGTTCTTC.

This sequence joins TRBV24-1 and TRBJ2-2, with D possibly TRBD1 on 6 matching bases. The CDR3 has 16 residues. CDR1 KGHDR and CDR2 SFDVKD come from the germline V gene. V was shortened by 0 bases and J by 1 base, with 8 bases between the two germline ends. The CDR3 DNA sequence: TGTGCCACCAGTGATTTGTCGACAGGGAACACCGGGGAGCTGTTTTTT. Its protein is CATSDLSTGNTGELFF.

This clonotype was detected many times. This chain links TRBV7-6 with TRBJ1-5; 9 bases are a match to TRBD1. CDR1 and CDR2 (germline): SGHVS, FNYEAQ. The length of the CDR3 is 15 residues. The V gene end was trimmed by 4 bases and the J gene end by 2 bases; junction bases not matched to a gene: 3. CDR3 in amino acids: CASSSGQGRNQPQHF. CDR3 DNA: TGTGCCAGCAGCTCGGGACAGGGCCGCAATCAGCCCCAGCATTTT.

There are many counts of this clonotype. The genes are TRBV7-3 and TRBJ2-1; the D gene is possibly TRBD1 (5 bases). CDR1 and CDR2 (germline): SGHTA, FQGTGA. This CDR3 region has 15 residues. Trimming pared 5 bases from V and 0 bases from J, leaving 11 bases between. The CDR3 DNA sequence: TGTGCCAGCAGCCAGGACACGAGCTCCTACAATGAGCAGTTCTTC. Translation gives CASSQDTSSYNEQFF.

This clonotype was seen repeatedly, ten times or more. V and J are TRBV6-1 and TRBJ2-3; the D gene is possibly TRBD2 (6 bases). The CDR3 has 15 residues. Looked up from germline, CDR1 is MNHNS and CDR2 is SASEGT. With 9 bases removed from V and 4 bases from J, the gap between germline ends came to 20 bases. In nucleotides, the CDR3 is TGTGCCAGTCGGAAAAGGGACTCCCCGCCAGATACGCAGTATTTT. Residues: CASRKRDSPPDTQYF.

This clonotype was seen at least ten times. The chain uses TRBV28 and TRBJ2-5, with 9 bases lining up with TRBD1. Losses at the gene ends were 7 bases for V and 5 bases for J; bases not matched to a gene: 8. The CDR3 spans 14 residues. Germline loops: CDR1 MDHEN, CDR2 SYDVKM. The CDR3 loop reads CASTGTGGGETQYF. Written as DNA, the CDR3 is TGTGCCAGCACCGGAACAGGGGGCGGCGAGACCCAGTACTTC.

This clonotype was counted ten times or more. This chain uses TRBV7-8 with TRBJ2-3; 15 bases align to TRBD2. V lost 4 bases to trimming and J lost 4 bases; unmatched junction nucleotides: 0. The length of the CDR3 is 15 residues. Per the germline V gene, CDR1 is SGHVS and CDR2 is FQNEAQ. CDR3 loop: CASSWTSGGADTQYF. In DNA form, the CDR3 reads TGTGCCAGCAGCTGGACTAGCGGGGGGGCAGATACGCAGTATTTT. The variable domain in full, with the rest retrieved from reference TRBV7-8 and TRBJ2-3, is GAGVSQSPRYKVAKRGQDVALRCDPISGHVSLFWYQQALGQGPEFLTYFQNEAQLDKSGLPSDRFFAERPEGSVSTLKIQRTQQEDSAVYLCASSWTSGGADTQYFGPGTRLTVL.

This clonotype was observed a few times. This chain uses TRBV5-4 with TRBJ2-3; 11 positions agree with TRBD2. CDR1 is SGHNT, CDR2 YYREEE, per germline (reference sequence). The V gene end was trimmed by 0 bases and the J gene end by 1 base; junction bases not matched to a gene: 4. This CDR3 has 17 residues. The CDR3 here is CASSLGLAGSRTDTQYF. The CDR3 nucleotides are TGTGCCAGCAGCTTGGGACTAGCGGGAAGCCGCACAGATACGCAGTATTTT.

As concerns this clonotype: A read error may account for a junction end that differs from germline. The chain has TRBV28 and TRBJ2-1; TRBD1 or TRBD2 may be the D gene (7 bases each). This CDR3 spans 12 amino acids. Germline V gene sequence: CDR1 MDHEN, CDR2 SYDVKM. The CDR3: CASTRGGGEQLF. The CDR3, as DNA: TGTGCCAGCACCAGGGGGGGGGGGGAGCAGTTATTC.

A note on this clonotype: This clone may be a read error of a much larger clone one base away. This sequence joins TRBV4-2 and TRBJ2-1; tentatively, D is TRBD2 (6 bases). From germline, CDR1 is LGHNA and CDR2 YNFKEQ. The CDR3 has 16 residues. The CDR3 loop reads CASCQDISEGWYEQFF. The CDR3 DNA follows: TGTGCCAGCTGCCAAGACATATCGGAGGGTTGGTATGAGCAGTTCTTC.

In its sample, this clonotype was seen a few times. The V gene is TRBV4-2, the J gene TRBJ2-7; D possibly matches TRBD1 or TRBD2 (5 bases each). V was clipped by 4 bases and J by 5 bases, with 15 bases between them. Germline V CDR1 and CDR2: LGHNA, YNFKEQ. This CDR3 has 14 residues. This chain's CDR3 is CASSPRDRNDEQYF. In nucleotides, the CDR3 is TGTGCCAGCAGCCCCCGGGACCGCAATGACGAGCAGTACTTC.

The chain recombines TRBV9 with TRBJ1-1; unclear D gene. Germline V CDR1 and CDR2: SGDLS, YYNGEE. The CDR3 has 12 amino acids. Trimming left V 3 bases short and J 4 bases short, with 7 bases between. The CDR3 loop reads CASSDNPTEAFF. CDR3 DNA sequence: TGTGCCAGCAGCGATAACCCCACTGAAGCTTTCTTT. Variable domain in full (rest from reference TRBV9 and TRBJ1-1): DSGVTQTPKHLITATGQRVTLRCSPRSGDLSVYWYQQSLDQGLQFLIQYYNGEERAKGNILERFSAQQFPDLHSELNLSSLELGDSALYFCASSDNPTEAFFGQGTRLTVV.

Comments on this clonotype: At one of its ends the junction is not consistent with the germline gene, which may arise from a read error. The CDR3 DNA reads TGTGCAAGCAGTGACCCCAGGGCGGATAGCAATCAGCCCAAGCATTTT. This sequence encodes CASSDPRADSNQPKHF. V and J are TRBV2 and TRBJ1-5, with D possibly being TRBD1 (5 bases). The CDR3 sequence is 16 residues long. Germline V lookup: CDR1 SNHLY, CDR2 FYNNEI. Supplemented by reference TRBV2 and TRBJ1-5, the full variable domain reads EPEVTQTPSHQVTQMGQEVILRCVPISNHLYFYWYRQILGQKVEFLVSFYNNEISEKSEIFDDQFSVERPDGSNFTLKIRSTKLEDSAMYFCASSDPRADSNQPKHFGDGTRLSIL.

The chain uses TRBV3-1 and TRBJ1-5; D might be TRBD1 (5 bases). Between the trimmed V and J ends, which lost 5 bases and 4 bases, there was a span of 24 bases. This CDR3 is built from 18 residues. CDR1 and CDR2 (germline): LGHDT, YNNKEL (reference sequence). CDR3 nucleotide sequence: TGTGCCAGCAGCTCATCGCCCCGTAGGAGGGGAGGGAATCAGCCCCAGCATTTT. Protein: CASSSSPRRRGGNQPQHF.